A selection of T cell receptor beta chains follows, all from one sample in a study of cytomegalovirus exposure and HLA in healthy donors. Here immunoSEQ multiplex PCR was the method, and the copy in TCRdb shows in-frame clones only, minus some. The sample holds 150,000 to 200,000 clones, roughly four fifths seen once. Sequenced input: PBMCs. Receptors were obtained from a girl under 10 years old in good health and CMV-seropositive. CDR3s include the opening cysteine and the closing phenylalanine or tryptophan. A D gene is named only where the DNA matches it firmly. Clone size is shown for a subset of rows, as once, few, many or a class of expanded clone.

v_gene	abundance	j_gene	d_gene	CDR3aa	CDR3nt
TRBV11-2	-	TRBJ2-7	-	CASSSLEDYEQYF	TGTGCCAGCAGCTCGCTAGAGGACTACGAGCAGTACTTC
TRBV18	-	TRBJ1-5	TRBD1	CASSPTGGRQPQHF	TGTGCCAGCTCACCGACAGGGGGAAGGCAGCCCCAGCATTTT
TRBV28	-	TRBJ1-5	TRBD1	CASSGQGWFGDQPQHF	TGTGCCAGCAGTGGACAGGGTTGGTTTGGGGATCAGCCCCAGCATTTT
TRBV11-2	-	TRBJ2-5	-	CASSLQETQYF	TGTGCCAGCAGCCTTCAAGAGACCCAGTACTTC
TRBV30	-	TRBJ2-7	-	CAWSRLALRQYF	TGTGCCTGGAGTAGGCTAGCTCTAAGGCAGTACTTC
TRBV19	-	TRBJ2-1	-	CASSIDPGTLNNEQFF	TGTGCCAGTAGTATAGATCCCGGGACTCTCAACAATGAGCAGTTCTTC
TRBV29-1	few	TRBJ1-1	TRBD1	CSVDGTGNTEAFF	TGCAGCGTTGATGGGACAGGGAACACTGAAGCTTTCTTT
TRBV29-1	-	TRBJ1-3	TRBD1	CSVGDGTGGNTIYF	TGCAGCGTTGGGGATGGGACAGGGGGAAACACCATATATTTT
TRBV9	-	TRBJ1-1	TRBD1	CASSVTGANTEAFF	TGTGCCAGCAGCGTTACAGGGGCGAACACTGAAGCTTTCTTT
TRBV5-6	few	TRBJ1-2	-	CASSGGAIQGNLFYGYTF	TGTGCCAGCAGCGGGGGGGCGATACAGGGAAATCTCTTCTATGGCTACACCTTC